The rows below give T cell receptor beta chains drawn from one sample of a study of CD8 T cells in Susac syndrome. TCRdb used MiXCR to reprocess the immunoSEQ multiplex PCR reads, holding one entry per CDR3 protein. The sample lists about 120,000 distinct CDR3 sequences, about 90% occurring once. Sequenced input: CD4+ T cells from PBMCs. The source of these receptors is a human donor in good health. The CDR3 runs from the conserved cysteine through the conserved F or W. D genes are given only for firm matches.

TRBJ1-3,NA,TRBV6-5,TGTGCCAGCAGTTCGTCCCGACAGGGAAACACCATATATTTT,CASSSSRQGNTIYF
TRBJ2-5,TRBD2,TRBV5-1,TGCGCCAGCAGCTTGGCCGGACTAGCGGGACAAGAGACCCAGTACTTC,CASSLAGLAGQETQYF
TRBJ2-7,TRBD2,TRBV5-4,TGTGCCAGCAGCTCCATGCGGGGGGCCTACGAGCAGTACTTC,CASSSMRGAYEQYF
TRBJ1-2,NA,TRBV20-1,TGCAGTGCTAGAGATTATACCACAGGTATAGATGGCTACACCTTC,CSARDYTTGIDGYTF
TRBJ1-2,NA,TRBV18,TGTGCCAGCTCACCACGAGGTGGCAGGGTCGACGGCTACACCTTC,CASSPRGGRVDGYTF
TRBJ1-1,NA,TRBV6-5,TGTGCCAGCAGCTCCGGGACTGGCACTGAAGCTTTCTTT,CASSSGTGTEAFF
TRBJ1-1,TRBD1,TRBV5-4,TGTGCCAGCAGCTTGGCTGGGACAGGGGCTCCTGAAGCTTTCTTT,CASSLAGTGAPEAFF
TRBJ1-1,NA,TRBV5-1,TGCGCCAGCAGCCAACAGACGGAGAACACTGAAGCTTTCTTT,CASSQQTENTEAFF
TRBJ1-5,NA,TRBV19,TGTGCCAGTAGTCTCATCGGAGGGAATCAGCCCCAGCATTTT,CASSLIGGNQPQHF
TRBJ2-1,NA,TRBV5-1,TGCGCCAGCAGCTTATTACCGGGGGATTCCTACAATGAGCAGTTCTTC,CASSLLPGDSYNEQFF
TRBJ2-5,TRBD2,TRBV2,TGTGCCAGCAGTGTTAATCTAGCGGGGGGCGGAGAGACCCAGTACTTC,CASSVNLAGGGETQYF